Below are 17 T cell receptor beta chains sequenced from a single sample in a study of T cells in Graves' hyperthyroidism and ophthalmopathy (dated by TCRdb to between 2017 and 2020). The library was generated by multiplex PCR. The data were produced on an Illumina HiSeq 2000. Amplification of TCR beta CDR3 regions was carried out from RNA transcripts. The TCR CDR3 was subjected to a first round of RT-PCR using the HTBI primer set and the Qiagen OneStep RT-PCR kit. In-frame beta chains were kept once TCRdb had trimmed the public reads at Q25 with fastp and called clones with MiXCR. For every CDR3 protein sequence, its rows merge into one entry that carries the most common genes and DNA. The sample data list more than 300,000 distinct CDR3 sequences, and less than 20% of these were observed just once. Of the sample, over 35% falls within the top ten clones. The sequenced sample was blood. The receptors shown here come from a man aged 18 to 30 with Graves' ophthalmopathy.

The rearrangement uses TRBV3-1 and TRBJ2-2; TRBD1 aligns across 9 bases. From germline, CDR1 is LGHDT and CDR2 YNNKEL (reference sequence). CDR3 size: 16 residues. Trimming cost V 7 bases and J 5 bases; bases outside gene matches: 11. CDR3 sequence: CASTRLGQGGTGELFF. CDR3 DNA: TGTGCCAGCACGAGATTGGGACAGGGAGGGACCGGGGAGCTGTTTTTT.

This clonotype came up a few times. This chain connects TRBV19 to TRBJ2-1; weak D call: TRBD1 (5 bases). The length of the CDR3 is 14 residues. Germline CDR1 LNHDA, CDR2 SQIVND (reference sequence). V lost 7 bases and J lost 2, with 12 bases in between. The CDR3, as DNA: TGTGCCAGTATGAGGACACCACCCTACAATGAGCAGTTCTTC. Its protein is CASMRTPPYNEQFF.

The chain carries TRBV30 and TRBJ1-2; D ambiguous. The CDR3 runs 13 residues. Germline V CDR1 and CDR2: GTSNPN, SVGIG (reference sequence). The germline V and J ends were trimmed by 4 bases and 5 bases, with 14 bases remaining between them. The CDR3 nucleotides are TGTGCCTGGATCGACCGGAGGGATTATGGCTACACCTTC. It translates to CAWIDRRDYGYTF.

The genes are TRBV20-1 and TRBJ2-1; 7 bases line up with TRBD1. This CDR3 contains 14 residues. With 4 bases clipped from V and 0 bases from J, the junction kept 3 bases outside the gene matches. Germline CDR1 DFQATT, CDR2 SNEGSKA (reference sequence). The CDR3 region has the DNA TGCAGTGCTAATGACAGGGCCTCCTACAATGAGCAGTTCTTC. It encodes CSANDRASYNEQFF.

This clonotype was seen once. The chain is built from TRBV9 and TRBJ2-3; unclear D gene. The V and J ends lost 0 bases and 2 bases respectively, with 7 bases between them. The CDR3 runs to 14 residues. The germline gives CDR1 SGDLS, CDR2 YYNGEE. The CDR3 loop reads CASSVEQATDTQYF. The CDR3 DNA follows: TGTGCCAGCAGCGTAGAGCAAGCCACAGATACGCAGTATTTT.

This clonotype was recorded a few times. The chain has TRBV27 and TRBJ2-7, with D unclear. V was shortened by 6 bases and J by 0 bases, with 12 bases between the two germline ends. The CDR3 runs 14 residues. Germline V gene lookup returns CDR1 MNHEY and CDR2 SMNVEV (reference sequence). CDR3 amino acids: CASRISGNSYEQYF. The DNA for the CDR3 is TGTGCCAGCAGAATCTCAGGTAACTCCTACGAGCAGTACTTC.

In this sample, this clonotype turned up many times. This chain uses TRBV2 with TRBJ1-1; D might be TRBD1 (6 bases). CDR3 length: 13 amino acids. The V gene's germline CDR1 is SNHLY and CDR2 FYNNEI. Trimming removed 0 bases from V and 11 bases from J, with 13 bases in between. CDR3 bases: TGTGCCAGCAGTGAAGCTAGGAGGGGGGAGGCTTTCTTT. It yields the protein CASSEARRGEAFF.

The chain is built from TRBV7-9 and TRBJ2-3; D not resolved. The CDR3 has 15 residues. From germline, CDR1 is SEHNR and CDR2 FQNEAQ (reference sequence). Between the trimmed V and J ends, which lost 1 base and 0 bases, there was a span of 8 bases. Here the CDR3 DNA reads TGTGCCAGCAGCTTAGTCGGTATAAGCACAGATACGCAGTATTTT. Translation gives CASSLVGISTDTQYF. The variable domain in full, completed from reference TRBV7-9 and TRBJ2-3, reads DTGVSQNPRHKITKRGQNVTFRCDPISEHNRLYWYRQTLGQGPEFLTYFQNEAQLEKSRLLSDRFSAERPKGSFSTLEIQRTEQGDSAMYLCASSLVGISTDTQYFGPGTRLTVL.

The chain recombines TRBV27 with TRBJ2-1; D assignment may be TRBD1 or TRBD2 (6 bases each). Germline CDR1 MNHEY, CDR2 SMNVEV (reference sequence). V was shortened by 4 bases and J by 7 bases, with 11 bases between the two germline ends. The CDR3 spans 13 residues. CDR3 protein: CASSSGGLNEQFF. In DNA, the CDR3 is TGTGCCAGCAGTTCCGGGGGCCTGAATGAGCAGTTCTTC.

CDR3 sequence: CASSELPEYHENYGYTF. DNA for the CDR3: TGTGCCAGCAGTGAACTCCCAGAGTATCACGAGAACTATGGCTACACCTTC. The chain joins TRBV6-1 to TRBJ1-2; D gene ambiguous. V was trimmed by 2 bases and J by 2 bases, leaving 18 bases between them. The CDR3 spans 17 residues. Germline V CDR1 and CDR2: MNHNS, SASEGT.

This clonotype was counted between two and nine times. V usage is TRBV25-1 and J usage is TRBJ1-2; D unresolved. Germline V lookup: CDR1 MGHDK, CDR2 SYGVNS. The CDR3 runs 12 residues. V lost 1 base, J lost 8 bases, and 8 bases lay in between. The CDR3 protein is CASSELLGGYTF. CDR3 sequence (DNA): TGTGCCAGCAGTGAATTACTAGGAGGCTACACCTTC.

This clonotype appeared many times. This chain uses TRBV20-1 with TRBJ2-5, with 7 bases fitting TRBD2. J gave up 5 bases and V 3 bases, and 6 bases lay outside the gene matches. This CDR3 is built from 13 residues. CDR1 is DFQATT and CDR2 is SNEGSKA in the germline V gene (reference sequence). The CDR3 region is CSASRGGGETQYF. The CDR3 nucleotides read TGCAGTGCTAGTCGCGGGGGTGGGGAGACCCAGTACTTC.

CDR3 sequence: CSARGTGTGTQPQHF. CDR3 coding DNA: TGCAGTGCTAGAGGTACCGGGACAGGGACTCAGCCCCAGCATTTT. The chain joins TRBV20-1 to TRBJ1-5; 9 bases align to TRBD1. Germline CDR1 and CDR2: DFQATT and SNEGSKA (reference sequence). V was clipped by 1 base and J by 6 bases; unmatched bases: 7. The CDR3 runs to 15 residues.

The chain uses TRBV7-2 and TRBJ2-7; 11 bases map to TRBD2. The J segment lost 2 bases and the V segment lost 5 bases, leaving 5 bases of the junction unmatched. The CDR3 is 15 amino acids. Germline values: CDR1 SGHTA, CDR2 FQGNSA. The CDR3, as DNA: TGTGCCAGCAGCGAAACTAGCGGGAGACCCTACGAGCAGTACTTC. Translating it yields CASSETSGRPYEQYF. The full variable domain, rest sourced from reference TRBV7-2 and TRBJ2-7, is GAGVSQSPSNKVTEKGKDVELRCDPISGHTALYWYRQSLGQGLEFLIYFQGNSAPDKSGLPSDRFSAERTGGSVSTLTIQRTQQEDSAVYLCASSETSGRPYEQYFGPGTRLTVT.

There are many counts of this clonotype. The V call is TRBV10-3, the J call TRBJ1-5, with TRBD1 matching 9 bases. CDR3 size: 14 residues. V lost 6 bases and J lost 6; bases outside the gene matches: 6. Germline V CDR1 and CDR2: ENHRY, SYGVKD. CDR3 coding DNA: TGTGCCATCAGCTCCACAGGGGGCATTCAGCCCCAGCATTTT. It translates to CAISSTGGIQPQHF.

This chain links TRBV20-1 with TRBJ1-3; the D is unclear. The CDR3 is 13 amino acids. Germline-derived CDR1 and CDR2 are DFQATT and SNEGSKA (reference sequence). The ends were cut back, 3 bases at V and 4 bases at J, with 10 bases in the middle. CDR3 region: CSASERSGNTIYF. The DNA for the CDR3 is TGCAGTGCTAGTGAAAGATCGGGAAACACCATATATTTT.

This clonotype was counted a few times. V and J are TRBV7-2 and TRBJ1-6; D not resolved. This CDR3 is built from 15 residues. The germline CDR1 and CDR2 sequences are SGHTA and FQGNSA. V lost 4 bases to trimming and J lost 2 bases, with 9 bases between them. The CDR3 is CASSSVGTYNSPLHF. The CDR3 coding sequence is TGTGCCAGCAGCTCGGTGGGAACCTATAATTCACCCCTCCACTTT. Complete variable domain (other parts from reference TRBV7-2 and TRBJ1-6): GAGVSQSPSNKVTEKGKDVELRCDPISGHTALYWYRQSLGQGLEFLIYFQGNSAPDKSGLPSDRFSAERTGGSVSTLTIQRTQQEDSAVYLCASSSVGTYNSPLHFGNGTRLTVT.